This TCR beta chain came from a study of regulatory T cells in long-lasting Graves disease. Study as a whole: Prior antithyroid drug treatment in newly diagnosed Graves' patients lasted under 3 months.

Arm-PCR of CDR3 regions and iRepertoire HTBI primers were the basis on which TCR beta libraries were built. Authors' analysis steps: Identified across the samples were over 50 TRBV segments and 13 to 15 TRBJ segments. TCRdb re-called the multiplex PCR reads with MiXCR, one entry per CDR3 protein. V and J calls and clone size were set by TCRdb, not the authors. This sample has about 320,000 distinct CDR3 sequences, with 18% found just once. CDR1 and CDR2 (germline): SGHDN, FVKESK. V lost 4 bases to trimming and J lost 1 base, with 7 bases between them. The CDR3 runs to 13 residues. Stated time point: newly diagnosed GD, antithyroid drugs for less than 3 months. After RNA was extracted from PBMCs, the TCR library was made from it. Graves' disease diagnosis was established per American Thyroid Association guidelines.

This clonotype was sampled from a female donor with Graves disease. The J gene is TRBJ1-2, the V gene TRBV14; no clear D gene. The specimen was peripheral blood mononuclear cells (PBMCs), collected at new diagnosis, from a patient treated with antithyroid drugs. CDR3 residues: CASSPAYNYGYTF. In nucleotides, the CDR3 is TGTGCCAGCAGCCCCGCCTATAACTATGGCTACACCTTC.